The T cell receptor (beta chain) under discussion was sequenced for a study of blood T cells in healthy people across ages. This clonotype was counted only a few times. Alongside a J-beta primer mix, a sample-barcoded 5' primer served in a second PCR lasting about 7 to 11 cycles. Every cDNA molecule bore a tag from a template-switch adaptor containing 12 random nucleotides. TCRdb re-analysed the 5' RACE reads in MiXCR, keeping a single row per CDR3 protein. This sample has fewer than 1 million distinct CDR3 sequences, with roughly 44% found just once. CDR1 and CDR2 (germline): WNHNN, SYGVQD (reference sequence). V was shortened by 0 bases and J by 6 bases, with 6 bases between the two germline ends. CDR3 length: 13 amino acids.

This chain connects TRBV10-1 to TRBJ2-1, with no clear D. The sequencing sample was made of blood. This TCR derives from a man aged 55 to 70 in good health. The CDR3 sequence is CASSESNSNEQFF. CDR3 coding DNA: TGCGCCAGCAGTGAGTCGAACAGCAATGAGCAGTTCTTC.